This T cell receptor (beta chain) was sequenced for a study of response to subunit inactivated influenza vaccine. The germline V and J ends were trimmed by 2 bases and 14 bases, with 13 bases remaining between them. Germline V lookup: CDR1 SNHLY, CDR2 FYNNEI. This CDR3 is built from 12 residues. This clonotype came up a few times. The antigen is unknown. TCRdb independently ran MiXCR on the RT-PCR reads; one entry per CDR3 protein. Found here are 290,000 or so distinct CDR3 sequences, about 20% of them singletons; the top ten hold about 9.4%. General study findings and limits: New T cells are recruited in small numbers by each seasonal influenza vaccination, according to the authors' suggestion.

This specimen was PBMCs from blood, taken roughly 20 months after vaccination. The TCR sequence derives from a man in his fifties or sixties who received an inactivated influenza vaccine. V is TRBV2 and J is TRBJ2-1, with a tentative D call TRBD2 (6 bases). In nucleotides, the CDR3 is TGTGCCAGCAGTGAACTCGGGAGTAGTAAGTTCTTC. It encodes CASSELGSSKFF.